The 5 T cell receptor beta chains below all came from one sample that was sequenced in a study of breast tumors, draining lymph nodes, adjacent tissues. TCRdb used MiXCR to reprocess the multiplex PCR reads, holding one entry per CDR3 protein. The sample lists approximately 88,000 distinct CDR3 sequences, roughly 28% occurring once. The lymph nodes were axillary draining lymph nodes from breast cancer patients. The sequencing sample was made of axillary lymph node tissue. The receptor source for this set is a female donor with breast cancer. Some clones in this sample may be carry-over from other donors' samples.

This clonotype was detected many times. This chain links TRBV7-6 with TRBJ2-2; 7 bases match TRBD2. The V gene end was trimmed by 5 bases and the J gene end by 0 bases; junction bases not matched to a gene: 9. This CDR3 comprises 17 residues. Germline values: CDR1 SGHVS, CDR2 FNYEAQ. CDR3 nucleotide sequence: TGTGCCAGCAGCAATACCAAAGCGGGGCCGAACACCGGGGAGCTGTTTTTT. Protein sequence: CASSNTKAGPNTGELFF.

This clonotype has only a few counts. A much larger clone lies a single base off, so this may be a read error. This chain uses TRBV11-3 with TRBJ2-3; no reliable D call. V was trimmed by 4 bases and J by 8 bases, leaving 19 bases between them. The CDR3 runs to 15 residues. The V gene's germline CDR1 is SGHNT and CDR2 YENEEA. CDR3 residues: CASSSSRFPGGTQYF. For the CDR3, the DNA is TGTGCCAGCAGCTCGTCCAGGTTTCCGGGTGGTACGCAGTATTTT.

This clonotype was detected ten times or more. One base away lies a much larger clone, so this may be a sequencing read error. The V call is TRBV7-9, the J call TRBJ2-3; 10 positions agree with TRBD2. Germline V gives CDR1 SEHNR, CDR2 FQNEAQ (reference sequence). The CDR3 extends over 17 amino acids. The CDR3 reads CASSPPRLAGVTDPQYF. In nucleotides, the CDR3 is TGTGCCAGCAGCCCCCCTCGGCTAGCGGGGGTCACAGATCCGCAGTATTTT.

This clonotype has at least ten counts. The rearrangement joins TRBV19 to TRBJ2-2, with D hard to call. Per germline, CDR1 LNHDA and CDR2 SQIVND (reference sequence). V was clipped by 10 bases and J by 2 bases, with 17 bases between them. The CDR3 extends over 15 amino acids. In DNA, the CDR3 is TGTGCCACTAGGTTAAGTCGGTACAACACCGGGGAGCTGTTTTTT. It codes for CATRLSRYNTGELFF.

This clonotype was recorded many times. The genes are TRBV20-1 and TRBJ2-7, with 11 bases fitting TRBD2. The CDR3 length is 16 residues. J gave up 4 bases and V 0 bases, and 8 bases lay outside the gene matches. Germline lookup yields CDR1 DFQATT and CDR2 SNEGSKA (reference sequence). The CDR3 DNA sequence: TGCAGTGCTAGAGATCCGTCTAGCGGGAGGCGGTACGAGCAGTACTTC. Its translation: CSARDPSSGRRYEQYF.